This entry features one T cell receptor (beta chain) sequence. This sample stems from a study of blood T cell repertoires in COVID-19. All enrollees were roughly 18 to 100 years old and from 20 to 25 US areas. Participants reported their clinical history, and cohort assignment relied on those reports. The CDR3 extends over 15 amino acids. V gave up 4 bases and J gave up 3 bases, with 15 bases separating them. The germline V gene encodes CDR1 MNHEY and CDR2 SMNVEV (reference sequence). TCRdb's table, derived via immunoSEQ multiplex PCR, lists solely in-frame clones and lacks some. The data show 250,000 to 350,000 clones, about 90% seen once.

V is TRBV27 and J is TRBJ1-2, with D possibly being TRBD1 (5 bases). Sequences were obtained from PBMCs or T cells enriched from blood (not recorded which). This receptor was taken from a woman under 30 with acute COVID-19. DNA for the CDR3: TGTGCCAGCAGTTCAACAGGATGGGGGGACTATGGCTACACCTTC. As protein: CASSSTGWGDYGYTF.